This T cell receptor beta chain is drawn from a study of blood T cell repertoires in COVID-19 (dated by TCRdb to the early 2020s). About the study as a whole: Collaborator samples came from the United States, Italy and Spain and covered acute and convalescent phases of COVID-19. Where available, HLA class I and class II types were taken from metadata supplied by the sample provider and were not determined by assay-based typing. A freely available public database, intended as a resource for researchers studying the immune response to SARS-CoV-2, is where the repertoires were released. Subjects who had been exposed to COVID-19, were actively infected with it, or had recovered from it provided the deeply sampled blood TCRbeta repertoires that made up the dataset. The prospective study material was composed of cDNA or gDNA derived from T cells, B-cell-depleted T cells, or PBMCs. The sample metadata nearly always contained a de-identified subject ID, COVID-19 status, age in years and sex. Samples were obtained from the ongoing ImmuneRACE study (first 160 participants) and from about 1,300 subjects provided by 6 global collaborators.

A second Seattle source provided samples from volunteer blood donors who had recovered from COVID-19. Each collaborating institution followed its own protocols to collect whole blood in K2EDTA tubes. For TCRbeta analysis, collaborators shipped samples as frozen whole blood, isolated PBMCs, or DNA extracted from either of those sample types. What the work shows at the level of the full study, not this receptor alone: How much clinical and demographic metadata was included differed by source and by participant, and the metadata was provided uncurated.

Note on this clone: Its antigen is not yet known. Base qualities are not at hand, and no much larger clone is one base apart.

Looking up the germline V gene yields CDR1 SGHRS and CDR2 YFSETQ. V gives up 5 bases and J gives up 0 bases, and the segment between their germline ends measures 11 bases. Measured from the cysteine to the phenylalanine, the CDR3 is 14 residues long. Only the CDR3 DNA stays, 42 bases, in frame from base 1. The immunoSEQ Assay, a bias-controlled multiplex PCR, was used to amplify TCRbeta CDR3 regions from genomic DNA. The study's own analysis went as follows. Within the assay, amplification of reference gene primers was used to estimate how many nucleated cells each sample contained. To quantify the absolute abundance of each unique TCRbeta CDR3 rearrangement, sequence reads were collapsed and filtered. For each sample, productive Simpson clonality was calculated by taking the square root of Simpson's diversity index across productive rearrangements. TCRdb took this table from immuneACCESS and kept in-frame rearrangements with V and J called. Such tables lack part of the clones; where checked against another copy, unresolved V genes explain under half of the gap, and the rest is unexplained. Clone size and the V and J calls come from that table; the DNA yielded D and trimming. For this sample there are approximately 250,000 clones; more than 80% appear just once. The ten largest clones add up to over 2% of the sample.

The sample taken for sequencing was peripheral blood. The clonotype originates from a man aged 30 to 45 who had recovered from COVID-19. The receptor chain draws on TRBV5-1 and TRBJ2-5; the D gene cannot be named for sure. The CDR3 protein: CASRITPYQETQYF. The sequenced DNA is TGCGCCAGCAGAATTACACCGTACCAAGAGACCCAGTACTTC.